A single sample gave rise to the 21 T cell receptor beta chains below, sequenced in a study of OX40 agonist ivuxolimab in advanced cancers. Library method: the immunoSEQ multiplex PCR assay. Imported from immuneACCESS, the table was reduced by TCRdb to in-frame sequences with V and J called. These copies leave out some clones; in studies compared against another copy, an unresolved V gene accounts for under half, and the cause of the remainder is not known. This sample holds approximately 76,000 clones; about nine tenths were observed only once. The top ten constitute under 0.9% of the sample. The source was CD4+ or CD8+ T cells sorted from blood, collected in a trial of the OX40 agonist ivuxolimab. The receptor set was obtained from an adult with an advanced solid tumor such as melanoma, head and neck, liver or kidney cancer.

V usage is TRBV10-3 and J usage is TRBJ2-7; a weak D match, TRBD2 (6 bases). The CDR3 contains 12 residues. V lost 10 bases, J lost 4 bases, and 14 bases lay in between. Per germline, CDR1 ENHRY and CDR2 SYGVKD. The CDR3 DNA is TGTGCCACCGCCCCGGAGGGTTACGAGCAGTACTTC. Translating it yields CATAPEGYEQYF.

The DNA for the CDR3 is TGTGCCAGCTCGGGAGGGGTCGGCGCTGAAGCTTTCTTT. Translation gives CASSGGVGAEAFF. This sequence joins TRBV7-9 and TRBJ1-1; D perhaps matches TRBD1 (5 bases). CDR3 length equals 13 residues. Trimming took off 8 bases at V and 6 bases at J, with 16 bases between the two ends. Germline CDR1 SEHNR, CDR2 FQNEAQ (reference sequence).

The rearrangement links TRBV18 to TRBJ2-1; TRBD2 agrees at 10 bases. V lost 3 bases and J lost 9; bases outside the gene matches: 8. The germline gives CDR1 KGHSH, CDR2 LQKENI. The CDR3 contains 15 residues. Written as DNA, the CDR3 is TGTGCCAGCTCACCGGGGTTAGCGGGAGGCGGTGAGCAGTTCTTC. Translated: CASSPGLAGGGEQFF.

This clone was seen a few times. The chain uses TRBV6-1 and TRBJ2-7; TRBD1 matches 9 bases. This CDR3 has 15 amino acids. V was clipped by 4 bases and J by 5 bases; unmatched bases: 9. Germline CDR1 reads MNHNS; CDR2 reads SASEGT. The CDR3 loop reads CASSGLQGAGDEQYF. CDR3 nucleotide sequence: TGTGCCAGCAGTGGCCTACAGGGGGCCGGGGACGAGCAGTACTTC.

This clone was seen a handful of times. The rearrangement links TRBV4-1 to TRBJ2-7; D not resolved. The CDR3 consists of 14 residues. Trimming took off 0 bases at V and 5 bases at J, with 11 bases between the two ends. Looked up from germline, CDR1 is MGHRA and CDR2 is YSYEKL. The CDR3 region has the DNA TGCGCCAGCAGCCAAGAGGTGGGGAACCACGAGCAGTACTTC. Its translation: CASSQEVGNHEQYF.

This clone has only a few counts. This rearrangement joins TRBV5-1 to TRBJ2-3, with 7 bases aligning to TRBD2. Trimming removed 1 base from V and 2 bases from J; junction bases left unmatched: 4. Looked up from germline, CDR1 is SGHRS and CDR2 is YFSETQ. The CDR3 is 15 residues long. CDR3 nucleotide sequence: TGCGCCAGCAGCTTGAAGCGGGGAGACACAGATACGCAGTATTTT. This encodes CASSLKRGDTDTQYF. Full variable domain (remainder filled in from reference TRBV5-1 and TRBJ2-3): KAGVTQTPRYLIKTRGQQVTLSCSPISGHRSVSWYQQTPGQGLQFLFEYFSETQRNKGNFPGRFSGRQFSNSRSEMNVSTLELGDSALYLCASSLKRGDTDTQYFGPGTRLTVL.

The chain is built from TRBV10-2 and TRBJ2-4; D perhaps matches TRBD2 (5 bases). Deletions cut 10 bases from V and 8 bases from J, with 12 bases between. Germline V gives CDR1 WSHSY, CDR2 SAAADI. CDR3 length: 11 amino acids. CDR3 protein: CATRAGDIQYF. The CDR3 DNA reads TGCGCCACCCGGGCCGGGGACATTCAGTACTTC.

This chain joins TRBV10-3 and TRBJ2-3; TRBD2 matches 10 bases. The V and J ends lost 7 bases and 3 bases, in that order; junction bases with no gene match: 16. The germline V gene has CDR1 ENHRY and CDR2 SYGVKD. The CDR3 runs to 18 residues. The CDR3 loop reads CAITPGLAASRGTDTQYF. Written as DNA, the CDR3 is TGTGCCATCACCCCCGGACTAGCGGCCTCACGGGGGACAGATACGCAGTATTTT.

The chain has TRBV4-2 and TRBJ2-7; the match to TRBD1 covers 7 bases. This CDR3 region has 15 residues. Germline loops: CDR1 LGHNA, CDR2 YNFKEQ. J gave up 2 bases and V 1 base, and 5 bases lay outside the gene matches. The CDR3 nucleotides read TGTGCCAGCAGCCAAGTCTCGGACAGGACCTACGAGCAGTACTTC. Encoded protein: CASSQVSDRTYEQYF.

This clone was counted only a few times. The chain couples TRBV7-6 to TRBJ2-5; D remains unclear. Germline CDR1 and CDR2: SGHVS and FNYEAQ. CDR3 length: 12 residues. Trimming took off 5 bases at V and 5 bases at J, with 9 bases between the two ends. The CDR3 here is CASSPGMETQYF. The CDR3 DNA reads TGTGCCAGCAGCCCAGGAATGGAGACCCAGTACTTC. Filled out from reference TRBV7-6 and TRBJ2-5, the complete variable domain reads GAGVSQSPRYKVTKRGQDVALRCDPISGHVSLYWYRQALGQGPEFLTYFNYEAQQDKSGLPNDRFSAERPEGSISTLTIQRTEQRDSAMYRCASSPGMETQYFGPGTRLLVL.

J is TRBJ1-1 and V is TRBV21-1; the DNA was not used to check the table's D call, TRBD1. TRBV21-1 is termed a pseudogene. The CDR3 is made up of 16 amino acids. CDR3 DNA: TGTGCCAGCAGCCCGCAATTCAATTGGACAGGAGGAGAAGCTTTCTTT. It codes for CASSPQFNWTGGEAFF.

CDR3 amino acids: CASSPGAGAGVEQYF. CDR3 nucleotide sequence: TGTGCCAGCAGCCCCGGGGCGGGGGCAGGGGTCGAGCAGTACTTC. The J gene is TRBJ2-7, the V gene TRBV7-9; D is perhaps TRBD2 (7 bases). V was cut by 5 bases and J by 6 bases, with 20 bases left in between. This CDR3 is built from 15 residues. Germline V CDR1 and CDR2: SEHNR, FQNEAQ (reference sequence).

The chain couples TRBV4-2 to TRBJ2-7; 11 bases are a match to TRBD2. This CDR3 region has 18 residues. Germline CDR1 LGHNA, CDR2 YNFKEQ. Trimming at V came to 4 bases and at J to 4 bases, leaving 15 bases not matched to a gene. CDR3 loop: CASSPISGASGRTYEQYF. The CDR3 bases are TGTGCCAGCAGCCCCATTTCTGGGGCTAGCGGGAGGACATACGAGCAGTACTTC.

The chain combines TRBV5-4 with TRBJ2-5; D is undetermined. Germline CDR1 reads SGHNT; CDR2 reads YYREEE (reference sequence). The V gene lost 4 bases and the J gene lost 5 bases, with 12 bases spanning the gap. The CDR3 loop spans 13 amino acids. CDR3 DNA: TGTGCCAGCAGCCTACCGGGTGGGGAGACCCAGTACTTC. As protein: CASSLPGGETQYF.

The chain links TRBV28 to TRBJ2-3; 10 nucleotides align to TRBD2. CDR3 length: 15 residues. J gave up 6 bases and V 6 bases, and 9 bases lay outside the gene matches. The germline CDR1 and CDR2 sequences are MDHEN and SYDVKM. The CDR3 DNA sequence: TGTGCCAGCAGGCCCGGGGGTAGCGGGAGGGATACGCAGTATTTT. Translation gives CASRPGGSGRDTQYF.

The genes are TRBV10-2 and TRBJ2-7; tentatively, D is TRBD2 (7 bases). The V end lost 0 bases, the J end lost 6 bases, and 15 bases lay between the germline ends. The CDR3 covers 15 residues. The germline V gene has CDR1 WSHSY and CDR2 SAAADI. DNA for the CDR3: TGCGCCAGCAGTGAGTCTGAGCGGGGACACGGCGAGCAGTACTTC. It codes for CASSESERGHGEQYF.

CDR3 residues: CASSPGTGDQPQHF. CDR3 coding DNA: TGTGCCAGCTCACCTGGGACAGGGGATCAGCCCCAGCATTTT. The chain uses TRBV18 and TRBJ1-5; TRBD1 matches 10 bases. Trimming took 3 bases from V and 5 from J; bases not matched to a gene: 1. Germline V gene sequence: CDR1 KGHSH, CDR2 LQKENI. The CDR3 has 14 residues.

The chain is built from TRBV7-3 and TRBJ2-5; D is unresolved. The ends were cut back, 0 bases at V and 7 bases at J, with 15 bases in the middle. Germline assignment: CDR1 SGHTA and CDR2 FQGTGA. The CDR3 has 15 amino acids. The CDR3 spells CASSLTSRDVGTQYF. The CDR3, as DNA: TGTGCCAGCAGCTTAACCTCCCGCGATGTCGGGACCCAGTACTTC.

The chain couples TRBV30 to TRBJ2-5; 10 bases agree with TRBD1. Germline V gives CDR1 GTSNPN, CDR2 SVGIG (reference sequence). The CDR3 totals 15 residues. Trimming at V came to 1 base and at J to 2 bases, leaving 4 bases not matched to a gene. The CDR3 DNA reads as TGTGCCTGGAGTGAGACAGGGGGCCTACAAGAGACCCAGTACTTC. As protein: CAWSETGGLQETQYF.

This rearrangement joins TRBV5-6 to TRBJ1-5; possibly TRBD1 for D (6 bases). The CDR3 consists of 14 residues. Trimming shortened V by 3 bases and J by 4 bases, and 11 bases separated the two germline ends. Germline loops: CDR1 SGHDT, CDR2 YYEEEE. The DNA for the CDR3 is TGTGCCAGCAGCTCCTCGGGGGCAAATCAGCCCCAGCATTTT. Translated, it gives CASSSSGANQPQHF.

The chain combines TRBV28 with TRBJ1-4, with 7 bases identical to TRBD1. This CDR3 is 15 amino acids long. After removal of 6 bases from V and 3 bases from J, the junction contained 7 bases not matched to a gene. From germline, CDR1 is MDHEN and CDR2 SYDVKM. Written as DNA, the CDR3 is TGTGCCAGCAGCTCAGGGGGAGTGTCTAATGAAAAACTGTTTTTT. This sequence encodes CASSSGGVSNEKLFF.